The clone carrying this T cell receptor beta chain occurred many times. This entry comes from a study of T cells in Graves' hyperthyroidism and ophthalmopathy. The investigators amplified TCR beta CDR3 regions from RNA transcripts. HTBI primers were the set used in a first-round RT-PCR of the TCR CDR3. One entry per CDR3 protein results from TCRdb running MiXCR on the multiplex PCR reads. The sample contains 450,000 to 700,000 distinct CDR3 sequences, around 45% of which appear only once. CDR3 length equals 16 residues. Trimming cost V 0 bases and J 8 bases, with 20 bases left between them. Germline V CDR1 and CDR2: SGHDT, YYEEEE. Not enrolled were patients with uncontrolled infection, other autoimmune disease, pregnancy or lactation.

The rearrangement joins TRBV5-6 to TRBJ1-2; possibly TRBD1 for D (5 bases). The TCR was taken from an adult woman with Graves' disease, either hyperthyroidism or ophthalmopathy (not recorded which). Sequencing was done on a sample of peripheral blood or thyroid tissue (not recorded which). As DNA, the CDR3 is TGTGCCAGCAGCTTGGCCCATTATGTCGGGGGTTCCGGCTACACCTTC. The encoded protein is CASSLAHYVGGSGYTF. The full variable domain, rest sourced from reference TRBV5-6 and TRBJ1-2, is DAGVTQSPTHLIKTRGQQVTLRCSPKSGHDTVSWYQQALGQGPQFIFQYYEEEERQRGNFPDRFSGHQFPNYSSELNVNALLLGDSALYLCASSLAHYVGGSGYTFGSGTRLTVV.